Listed below are T cell receptor beta chains from one sample, sequenced in a study of T cell responses to AZD1222 COVID-19 vaccine. Clones were read by immunoSEQ multiplex PCR, and TCRdb kept only the in-frame ones, dropping some. Of roughly 70,000 clones listed, roughly 84% were seen once; the top ten hold 15% to 20%. The sequences come from peripheral blood, collected on day 0 of AZD1222 vaccination. These receptors originate from an adult in good health. CDR3s include the opening cysteine and the closing phenylalanine or tryptophan. The D gene is left open where the match is weak. Clone sizes are given selectively: once, few, many, or a class where the clone is expanded.

>TRBD2|TRBJ2-1|NA|TRBV4-1
CASSPAGTSGGDEQFF
TGCGCCAGCAGCCCAGCCGGGACTAGCGGGGGAGATGAGCAGTTCTTC
>NA|TRBJ2-5|NA|TRBV6-5
CASSYQGTTQETQYF
TGTGCCAGCAGTTACCAAGGCACGACCCAAGAGACCCAGTACTTC
>TRBD2|TRBJ2-7|NA|TRBV2
CASHGQAGVYEQYF
TGTGCCAGCCACGGCCAGGCGGGAGTTTACGAGCAGTACTTC
>TRBD2|TRBJ2-3|NA|TRBV10-2
CASRGREVDTQYF
TGCGCCAGCAGAGGGAGGGAGGTAGATACGCAGTATTTT
>NA|TRBJ1-5|NA|TRBV7-8
CASSLWGAGSQPQHF
TGTGCCAGCAGCTTGTGGGGGGCGGGGAGTCAGCCCCAGCATTTT
>TRBD1|TRBJ1-5|NA|TRBV30
CAWSRDQTGSGNQPQHF
TGTGCCTGGAGTAGGGATCAGACAGGGTCGGGCAATCAGCCCCAGCATTTT
>TRBD1|TRBJ2-5|NA|TRBV3-1/TRBV3-2
CASSHDRVRETQYF
TGTGCCAGCAGCCATGACAGGGTGAGGGAGACCCAGTACTTC
>TRBD1|TRBJ2-4|few|TRBV5-6
CASSLVDREDIQYF
TGTGCCAGCAGCTTGGTGGACAGGGAGGACATTCAGTACTTC
>TRBD1|TRBJ1-2|NA|TRBV19
CASTDVGQGVVAGYTF
TGTGCCAGTACCGACGTGGGACAGGGTGTGGTTGCGGGCTACACCTTC
>NA|TRBJ1-4|NA|TRBV7-8
CASSLGHGGSVEKLFF
TGTGCCAGCAGCTTAGGTCATGGGGGATCGGTTGAAAAACTGTTTTTT
>TRBD1|TRBJ2-5|once|TRBV5-6
CASSGTGESQETQYF
TGTGCCAGCAGTGGGACAGGGGAATCTCAAGAGACCCAGTACTTC
>NA|TRBJ2-2|few|TRBV5-1
CASSEGANTGELFF
TGCGCCAGCAGCGAGGGAGCAAACACCGGGGAGCTGTTTTTT
>TRBD2|TRBJ2-1|NA|TRBV28
CASSSPSGSNEQFF
TGTGCCAGCAGTTCGCCTAGCGGGAGCAATGAGCAGTTCTTC
>NA|TRBJ1-1|NA|TRBV2
CASSEAGKGAFF
TGTGCCAGCAGTGAAGCGGGCAAAGGAGCTTTCTTT
>NA|TRBJ2-3|NA|TRBV7-2
CASSPQDLLTDTQYF
TGTGCCAGCAGCCCCCAGGACTTGCTCACAGATACGCAGTATTTT
>TRBD2|TRBJ2-7|once|TRBV6-1
CASSEVSSGSDEQYF
TGTGCCAGCAGTGAAGTGTCTAGCGGGAGCGACGAGCAGTACTTC
>NA|TRBJ1-6|NA|TRBV6-5
CASSYGQGKQSPLHF
TGTGCCAGCAGTTACGGGCAGGGGAAACAATCACCCCTCCACTTT
>TRBD1|TRBJ2-1|NA|TRBV5-1
CASSPGRQGGNEQFF
TGCGCCAGCAGCCCTGGAAGACAGGGCGGTAATGAGCAGTTCTTC
>TRBD2|TRBJ2-1|NA|TRBV9
CASSRAGGGYNEQFF
TGTGCCAGCAGCAGGGCGGGAGGGGGTTACAATGAGCAGTTCTTC
>NA|TRBJ1-4|once|TRBV6-1
CASSDRRGIPGWLDEKLFF
TGTGCCAGCAGTGACCGGCGGGGGATCCCGGGCTGGCTAGATGAAAAACTGTTTTTT
>TRBD1|TRBJ2-1|NA|TRBV2
CASSGDRYTREGYNEQFF
TGTGCCAGCAGCGGGGACAGGTACACTAGAGAGGGGTACAATGAGCAGTTCTTC
>TRBD1|TRBJ1-1|NA|TRBV27
CASRLGQGAYTEAFF
TGTGCCAGCAGGCTAGGACAGGGAGCGTACACTGAAGCTTTCTTT
>NA|TRBJ1-1|NA|TRBV15
CATSRDPLGGTEAFF
TGTGCCACCAGCAGAGATCCTCTGGGAGGAACTGAAGCTTTCTTT
>NA|TRBJ2-5|NA|TRBV11-2
CASSLVRAETQYF
TGTGCCAGCAGCTTAGTGAGGGCGGAGACCCAGTACTTC
>NA|TRBJ2-7|NA|TRBV5-1
CASSLPSVFRSEQYF
TGCGCCAGCAGCCTCCCCTCCGTTTTCCGGAGCGAGCAGTACTTC
>NA|TRBJ2-7|NA|TRBV11-1
CASSLAGGGGSYEQYF
TGTGCCAGCAGCTTAGCGGGAGGAGGGGGCTCCTACGAGCAGTACTTC
>NA|TRBJ1-3|NA|TRBV28
CASSLARNTIYF
TGTGCCAGCAGTTTGGCCAGAAACACCATATATTTT
>NA|TRBJ1-2|NA|TRBV19
CASSGRRDLGYTF
TGTGCCAGTAGTGGAAGACGGGACCTTGGCTACACCTTC
>NA|TRBJ2-5|NA|TRBV4-1
CASSQDHPRAETQYF
TGCGCCAGCAGCCAAGATCACCCCCGGGCGGAGACCCAGTACTTC
>NA|TRBJ1-1|NA|TRBV12-3/TRBV12-4
CASSQLNTEAFF
TGTGCCAGCAGTCAACTTAACACTGAAGCTTTCTTT
>TRBD2|TRBJ2-3|NA|TRBV29-1
CSGGELAGVEGTDTQYF
TGCAGCGGTGGTGAACTAGCGGGAGTAGAGGGCACAGATACGCAGTATTTT
>NA|TRBJ1-5|NA|TRBV11-2
CASSLERNQPQHF
TGTGCCAGCAGCTTAGAGAGGAATCAGCCCCAGCATTTT
>TRBD1|TRBJ1-3|NA|TRBV6-1
CASSEGQRDTIYF
TGTGCCAGCAGTGAGGGACAGCGGGACACCATATATTTT
>TRBD1|TRBJ1-5|NA|TRBV6-6
CASSNRGGSDQPQHF
TGTGCCAGCAGTAACAGGGGGGGTTCGGATCAGCCCCAGCATTTT
>TRBD2|TRBJ2-7|NA|TRBV27
CASSLWGVRREPTYEQYF
TGTGCCAGCAGTTTATGGGGTGTGAGGCGGGAGCCGACCTACGAGCAGTACTTC
>NA|TRBJ1-2|NA|TRBV4-3
CASSKGLGGYTF
TGCGCCAGCAGCAAGGGGTTGGGTGGCTACACCTTC
>NA|TRBJ2-3|NA|TRBV27
CASSLGRASTDTQYF
TGTGCCAGCAGTTTGGGACGGGCGTCCACAGATACGCAGTATTTT
>NA|TRBJ1-5|NA|TRBV7-8
CASSVLRGEPQHF
TGTGCCAGCAGCGTATTAAGAGGGGAGCCCCAGCATTTT
>NA|TRBJ2-7|once|TRBV11-3
CASSLVASSYEQYF
TGTGCCAGCAGCTTAGTAGCGTCCTCCTACGAGCAGTACTTC
>NA|TRBJ1-1|NA|TRBV2
CAFAIVEAFF
TGTGCTTTTGCGATTGTTGAAGCTTTCTTT
>NA|TRBJ1-4|NA|TRBV20-1
CSASGGGLSEKLFF
TGCAGTGCTAGTGGGGGAGGGTTAAGCGAAAAACTGTTTTTT
>NA|TRBJ2-7|NA|TRBV6-1
CASSETWGAREQYF
TGTGCCAGCAGTGAAACGTGGGGGGCCCGCGAGCAGTACTTC
>TRBD2|TRBJ2-5|NA|TRBV5-1
CASSELAGGQETQYF
TGCGCCAGCAGCGAACTAGCGGGGGGCCAAGAGACCCAGTACTTC
>NA|TRBJ1-1|NA|TRBV10-2
CASSKWGSYMNTEAFF
TGCGCCAGCAGCAAGTGGGGCTCCTACATGAACACTGAAGCTTTCTTT
>NA|TRBJ2-7|NA|TRBV6-5
CASSPGWGHEQYF
TGTGCCAGCAGTCCCGGTTGGGGGCACGAGCAGTACTTC
>NA|TRBJ1-6|NA|TRBV19
CASSLRGSGESPLHF
TGTGCCAGTAGTCTCCGAGGTAGCGGGGAATCACCCCTCCACTTT
>NA|TRBJ2-5|NA|TRBV5-5
CASSLAGARGVETQYF
TGTGCCAGCAGCTTGGCGGGAGCTAGGGGCGTCGAGACCCAGTACTTC